This T cell receptor (beta chain) was observed in a study of stem cell transplantation in POMP-related autoinflammatory disease. Study context: Defective thymoproteasomes were hypothesized to impair CD8+ T-cell positive selection.

Concerning this clone itself: Its cognate antigen is unknown.

The CDR3 is 16 residues long. Per germline, CDR1 MNHNS and CDR2 SASEGT. The V and J ends lost 2 bases and 2 bases respectively, with 16 bases between them. Some clones are missing from TCRdb's copy, which holds only in-frame ones; the method was immunoSEQ multiplex PCR. Among 25,000 to 30,000 clones listed, approximately 85% were seen once. The study, taken as a whole, reports: In patients with PRAID, every analyzed T-cell subset tended to show lower diversity and higher clonality.

The origin of this receptor is a human donor with POMP-related autoinflammation and immune dysregulation (PRAID). V is TRBV6-1 and J is TRBJ2-7, with D tentatively TRBD1 (6 bases). The source material was CD4+ T cells from PBMCs, sampled before stem cell transplantation. CDR3 in DNA: TGTGCCAGCAGTGAACTACCCAGGGGCCGCACCTACGAGCAGTACTTC. Its translation: CASSELPRGRTYEQYF.